This T cell receptor beta chain was obtained from a study of response to subunit inactivated influenza vaccine. This CDR3 is 14 amino acids long. Looked up from germline, CDR1 is SGHRS and CDR2 is YFSETQ. V dropped 0 bases and J dropped 8 bases, with 12 bases sitting between them. One entry per CDR3 protein, called by TCRdb with MiXCR from the RT-PCR reads. The sample lists approximately 700,000 distinct CDR3 sequences; about 14% were seen once. The source is a man over 45 who received an inactivated influenza vaccine. The chain employs TRBV5-1 and TRBJ2-1; perhaps TRBD2 as D (7 bases). This material consisted of PBMCs from blood, taken 14 to 15 days before vaccination. As DNA, the CDR3 is TGCGCCAGCAGCTTGGTACAGGGAGGGGATGAGCAGTTCTTC. Translated: CASSLVQGGDEQFF.